This T cell receptor beta chain was sequenced for a study of OX40 agonist ivuxolimab in advanced cancers. Study background: Every 2 weeks, patients received ivuxolimab intravenously, dosed at 0.01 to 10 mg/kg.

The CDR3 consists of 14 residues. The V end was cut by 3 bases, the J end by 2 bases, with 11 bases between. Looked up from germline, CDR1 is MNHNY and CDR2 is SVGAGI (reference sequence). At cycle 4 day 1, cycle 7 day 1, and baseline, blood was sampled. Repertoires were generated with immunoSEQ multiplex PCR, while TCRdb's copy carries only in-frame clones and drops some. The top ten clones hold around 1.1% of a sample with roughly 86,000 clones, roughly nine tenths of them seen once. Whole-study results and caveats: Expanded clones were, on average, more numerous among CD8+ T cells than CD4+. In the 0.1 to 3.0 mg/kg range, CD4+ and CD8+ blood T cells had expanded clonally by week 6.

To note about this clone: Its antigen is not known.

Here the sequenced sample was CD4+ or CD8+ T cells sorted from blood, taken in a trial of the OX40 agonist ivuxolimab. The clonotype comes from an adult with an advanced solid tumor such as melanoma, head and neck, liver or kidney cancer. The rearrangement joins TRBV6-6 to TRBJ2-7; TRBD1 is a possible D gene (6 bases). CDR3 sequence (DNA): TGTGCCAGCAGTTATCGGACAGAACCCTACGAGCAGTACTTC. Encoded protein: CASSYRTEPYEQYF.